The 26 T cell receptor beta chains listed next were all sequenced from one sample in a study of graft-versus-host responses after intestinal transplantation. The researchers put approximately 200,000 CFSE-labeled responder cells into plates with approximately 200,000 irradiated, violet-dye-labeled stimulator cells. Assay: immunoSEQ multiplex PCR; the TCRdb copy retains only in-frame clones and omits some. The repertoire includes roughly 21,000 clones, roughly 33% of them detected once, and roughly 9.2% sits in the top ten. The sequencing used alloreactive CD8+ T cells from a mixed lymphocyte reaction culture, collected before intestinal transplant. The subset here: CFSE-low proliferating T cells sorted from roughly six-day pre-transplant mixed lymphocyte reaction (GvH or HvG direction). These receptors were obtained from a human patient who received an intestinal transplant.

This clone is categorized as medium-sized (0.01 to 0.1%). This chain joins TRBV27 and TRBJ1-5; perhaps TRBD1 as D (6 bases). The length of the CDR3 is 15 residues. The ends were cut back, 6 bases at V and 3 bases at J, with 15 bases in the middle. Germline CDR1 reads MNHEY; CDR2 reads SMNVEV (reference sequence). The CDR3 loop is CASSLTGWDNQPQHF. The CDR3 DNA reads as TGTGCCAGCAGCCTAACAGGGTGGGACAATCAGCCCCAGCATTTT.

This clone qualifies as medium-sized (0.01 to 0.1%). CDR3 coding DNA: TGTGCCAGCAGCGAGGACAGGGAGGTTCGCACCGGGGAGCTGTTTTTT. Protein sequence: CASSEDREVRTGELFF. The chain employs TRBV7-9 and TRBJ2-2; 8 nucleotides match TRBD1. The V segment lost 5 bases and the J segment 4 bases; nucleotides outside the gene matches: 9. Germline loops: CDR1 SEHNR, CDR2 FQNEAQ (reference sequence). This CDR3 has 16 amino acids.

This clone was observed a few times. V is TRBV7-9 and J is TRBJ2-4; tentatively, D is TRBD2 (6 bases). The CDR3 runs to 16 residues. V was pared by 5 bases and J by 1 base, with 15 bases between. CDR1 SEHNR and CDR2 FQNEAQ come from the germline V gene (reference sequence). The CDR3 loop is CASSPTETSAKNIQYF. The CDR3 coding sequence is TGTGCCAGCAGCCCAACCGAGACTAGTGCCAAAAACATTCAGTACTTC.

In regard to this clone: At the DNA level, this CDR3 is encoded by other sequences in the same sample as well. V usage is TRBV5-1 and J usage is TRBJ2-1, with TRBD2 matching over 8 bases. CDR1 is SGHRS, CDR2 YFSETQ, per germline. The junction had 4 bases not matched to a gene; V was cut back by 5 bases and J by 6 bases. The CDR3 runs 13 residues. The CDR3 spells CASRLAGGNEQFF. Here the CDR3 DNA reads TGCGCCAGCAGACTGGCGGGAGGCAATGAGCAGTTCTTC.

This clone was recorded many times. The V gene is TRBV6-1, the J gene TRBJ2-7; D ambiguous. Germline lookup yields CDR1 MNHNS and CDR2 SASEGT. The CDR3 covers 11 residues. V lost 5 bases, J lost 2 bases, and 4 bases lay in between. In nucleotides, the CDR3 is TGTGCCAGCAGTTCGACCTACGAGCAGTACTTC. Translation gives CASSSTYEQYF.

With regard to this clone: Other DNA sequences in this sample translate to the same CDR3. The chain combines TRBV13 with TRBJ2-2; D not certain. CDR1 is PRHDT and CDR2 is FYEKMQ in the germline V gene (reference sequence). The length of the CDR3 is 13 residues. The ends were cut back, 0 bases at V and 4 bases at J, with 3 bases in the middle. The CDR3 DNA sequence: TGTGCCAGCAGCTTAGGGGGCACCGGGGAGCTGTTTTTT. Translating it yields CASSLGGTGELFF.

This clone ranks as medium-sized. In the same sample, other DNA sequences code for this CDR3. The CDR3 coding sequence is TGTGCCATCAGTGAGTCCGGGGACAGCTCCTACGAGCAGTACTTC. Amino acids: CAISESGDSSYEQYF. The V and J genes are TRBV10-3 and TRBJ2-7, with 7 positions matching TRBD1. Germline V gene sequence: CDR1 ENHRY, CDR2 SYGVKD. This CDR3 contains 15 residues. The V segment lost 0 bases and the J segment 0 bases; nucleotides outside the gene matches: 2.

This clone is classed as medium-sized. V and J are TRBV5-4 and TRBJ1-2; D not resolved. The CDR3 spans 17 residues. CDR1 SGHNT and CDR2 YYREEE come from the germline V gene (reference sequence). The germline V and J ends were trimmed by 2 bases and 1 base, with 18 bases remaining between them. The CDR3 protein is CASSFSPEPDGNYGYTF. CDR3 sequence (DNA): TGTGCCAGCAGCTTTTCTCCGGAACCCGACGGTAACTATGGCTACACCTTC.

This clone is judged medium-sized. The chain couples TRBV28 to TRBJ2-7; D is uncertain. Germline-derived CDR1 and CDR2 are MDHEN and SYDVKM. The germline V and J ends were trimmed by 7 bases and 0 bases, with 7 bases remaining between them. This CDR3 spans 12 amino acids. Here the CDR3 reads CASNAVSYEQYF. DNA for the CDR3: TGTGCCAGCAACGCAGTCTCCTACGAGCAGTACTTC.

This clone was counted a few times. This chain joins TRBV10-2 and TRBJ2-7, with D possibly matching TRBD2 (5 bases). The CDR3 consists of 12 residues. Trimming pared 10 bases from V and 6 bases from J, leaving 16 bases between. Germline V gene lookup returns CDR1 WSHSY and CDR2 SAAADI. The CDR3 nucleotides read TGCGCCACCATGGACTTGAGGACCGAGCAGTACTTC. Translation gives CATMDLRTEQYF.

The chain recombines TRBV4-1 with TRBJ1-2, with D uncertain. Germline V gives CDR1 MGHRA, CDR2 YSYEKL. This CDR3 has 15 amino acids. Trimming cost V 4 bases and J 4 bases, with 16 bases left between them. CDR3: CASSPRAVLLYGYTF. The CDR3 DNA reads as TGCGCCAGCAGCCCCCGGGCGGTTCTTCTCTATGGCTACACCTTC.

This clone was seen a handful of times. The CDR3 nucleotides read TGTGCTTCCCGGGGAAATACCGGGGAGCTGTTTTTT. It specifies CASRGNTGELFF. The chain joins TRBV9 to TRBJ2-2, with D possibly TRBD2 on 5 matching bases. The germline V gene encodes CDR1 SGDLS and CDR2 YYNGEE. The CDR3 spans 12 residues.

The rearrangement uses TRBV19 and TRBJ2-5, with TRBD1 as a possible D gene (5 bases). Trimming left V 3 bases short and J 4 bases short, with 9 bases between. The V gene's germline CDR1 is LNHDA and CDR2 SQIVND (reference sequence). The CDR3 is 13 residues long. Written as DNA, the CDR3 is TGTGCCAGTAGTATTTCAGGGCCAGAGACCCAGTACTTC. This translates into CASSISGPETQYF.

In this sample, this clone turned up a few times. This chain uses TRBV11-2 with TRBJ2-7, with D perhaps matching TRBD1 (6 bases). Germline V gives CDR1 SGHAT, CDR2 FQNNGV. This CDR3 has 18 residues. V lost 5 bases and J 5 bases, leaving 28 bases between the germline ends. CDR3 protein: CASSGPFHRDRKGDEQYF. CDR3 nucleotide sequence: TGTGCCAGCAGCGGGCCTTTCCACAGGGACCGCAAAGGGGACGAGCAGTACTTC.

In DNA, the CDR3 is TGTGCCAGCAGCCTCCTGATTAGCGGGAGCACAGATACGCAGTATTTT. This gives the protein CASSLLISGSTDTQYF. The chain carries TRBV9 and TRBJ2-3; 7 bases are shared with TRBD2. Trimming cost V 4 bases and J 0 bases; bases outside gene matches: 8. Germline values: CDR1 SGDLS, CDR2 YYNGEE. The CDR3 has 16 residues.

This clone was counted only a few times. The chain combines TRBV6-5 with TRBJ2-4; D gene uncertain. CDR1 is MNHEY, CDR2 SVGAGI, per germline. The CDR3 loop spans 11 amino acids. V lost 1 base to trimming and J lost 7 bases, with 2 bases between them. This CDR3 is CASSYFNIQYF. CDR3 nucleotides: TGTGCCAGCAGTTACTTTAACATTCAGTACTTC.

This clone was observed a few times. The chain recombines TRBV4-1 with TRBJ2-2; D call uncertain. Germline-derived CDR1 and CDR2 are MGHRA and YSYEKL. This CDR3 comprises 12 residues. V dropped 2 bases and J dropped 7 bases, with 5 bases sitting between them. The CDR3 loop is CASSQRVGELFF. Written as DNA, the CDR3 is TGCGCCAGCAGCCAACGGGTCGGGGAGCTGTTTTTT.

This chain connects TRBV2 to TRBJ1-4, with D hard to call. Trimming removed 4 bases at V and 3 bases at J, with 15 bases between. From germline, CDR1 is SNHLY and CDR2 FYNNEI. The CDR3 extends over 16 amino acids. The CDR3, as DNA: TGTGCCAGCAGTGGCCTTGAGACCTTTTCTAATGAAAAACTGTTTTTT. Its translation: CASSGLETFSNEKLFF. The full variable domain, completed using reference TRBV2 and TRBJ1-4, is EPEVTQTPSHQVTQMGQEVILRCVPISNHLYFYWYRQILGQKVEFLVSFYNNEISEKSEIFDDQFSVERPDGSNFTLKIRSTKLEDSAMYFCASSGLETFSNEKLFFGSGTQLSVL.

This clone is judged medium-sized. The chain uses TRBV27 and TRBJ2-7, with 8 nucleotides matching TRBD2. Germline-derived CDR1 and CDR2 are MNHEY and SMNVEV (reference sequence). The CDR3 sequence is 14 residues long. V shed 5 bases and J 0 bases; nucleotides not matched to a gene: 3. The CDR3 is CASSLSGSSYEQYF. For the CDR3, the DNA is TGTGCCAGCAGTCTCAGCGGGAGCTCCTACGAGCAGTACTTC.

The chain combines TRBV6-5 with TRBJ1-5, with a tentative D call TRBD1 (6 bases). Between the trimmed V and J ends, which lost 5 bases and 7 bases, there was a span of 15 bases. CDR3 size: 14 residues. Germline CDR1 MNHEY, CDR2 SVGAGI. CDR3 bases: TGTGCCAGCAGTCTTAACAGGGAATCCCAGCCCCAGCATTTT. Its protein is CASSLNRESQPQHF.

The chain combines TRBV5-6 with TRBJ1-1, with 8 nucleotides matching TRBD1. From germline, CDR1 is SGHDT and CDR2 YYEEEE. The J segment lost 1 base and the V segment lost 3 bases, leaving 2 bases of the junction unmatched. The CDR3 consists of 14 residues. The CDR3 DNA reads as TGTGCCAGCAGCTACGGGACAGGGAACACTGAAGCTTTCTTT. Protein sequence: CASSYGTGNTEAFF.

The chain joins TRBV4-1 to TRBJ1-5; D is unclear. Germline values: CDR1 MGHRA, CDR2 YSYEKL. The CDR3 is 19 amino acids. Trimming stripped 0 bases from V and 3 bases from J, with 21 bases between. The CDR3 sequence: CASSQEVYNRLVHNQPQHF. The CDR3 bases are TGCGCCAGCAGCCAAGAAGTATATAACCGATTGGTACACAATCAGCCCCAGCATTTT.

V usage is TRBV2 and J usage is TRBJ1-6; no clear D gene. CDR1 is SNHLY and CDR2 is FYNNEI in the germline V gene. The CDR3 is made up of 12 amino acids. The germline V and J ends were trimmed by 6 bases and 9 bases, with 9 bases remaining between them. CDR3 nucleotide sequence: TGTGCCAGCAGGGTCAGTAGTTCACCCCTCCACTTT. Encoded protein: CASRVSSSPLHF.

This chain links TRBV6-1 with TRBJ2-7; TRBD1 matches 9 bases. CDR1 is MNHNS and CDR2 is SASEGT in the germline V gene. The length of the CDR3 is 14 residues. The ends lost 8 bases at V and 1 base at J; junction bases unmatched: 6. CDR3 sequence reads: CASAGTGRSYEQYF. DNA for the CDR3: TGTGCCAGCGCCGGGACAGGGAGGTCCTACGAGCAGTACTTC.

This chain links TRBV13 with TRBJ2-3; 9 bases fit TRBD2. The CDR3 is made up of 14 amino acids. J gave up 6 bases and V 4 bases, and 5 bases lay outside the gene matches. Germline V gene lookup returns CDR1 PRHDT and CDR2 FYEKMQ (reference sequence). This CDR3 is CASSSGLALDTQYF. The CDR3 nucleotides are TGTGCCAGCAGCTCGGGACTAGCTTTGGATACGCAGTATTTT.

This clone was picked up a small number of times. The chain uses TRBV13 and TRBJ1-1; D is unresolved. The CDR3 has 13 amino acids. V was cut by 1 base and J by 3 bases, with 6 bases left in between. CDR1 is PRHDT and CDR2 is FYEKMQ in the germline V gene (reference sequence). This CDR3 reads CASSLEDDTEAFF. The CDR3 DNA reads TGTGCCAGCAGCTTAGAGGATGACACTGAAGCTTTCTTT.